Detailed here is one T cell receptor beta chain. Its antigen remains unidentified. No much larger clone exists at a distance of one base, and base qualities are not known. These data belong to a study of identical twins (dated by TCRdb to 2016 to 2017). Describing the broader study: To test whether fetal clonotypes persist, this study deep-sequenced TCR alpha and beta repertoires from monozygotic twins, from unrelated adults of various ages, and from cord blood. To rule out contamination, replicate twin experiments were performed at different times with different library preparation protocols.

Only healthy Caucasian donors were included. The twin cohort comprised three pairs of female monozygotic twins, all aged roughly 18 to 30 years. Peripheral blood mononuclear cells were the source from which RNA for the TCR libraries was isolated. From the cysteine through the phenylalanine, the CDR3 covers 15 amino acids. Just the 45-base CDR3 DNA is kept, in frame starting at base 1. From V the trimming removes 5 bases and from J it removes 5 bases, while the gene matches leave 7 bases of the junction unaccounted for. The CDR1 and CDR2 encoded by the germline V gene are SGHRS and YFSETQ. The method behind the library was 5' RACE. TCRdb records Illumina HiSeq 2000 as the sequencer. A universal primer binding site was introduced by template switching, and a unique molecular identifier was present in the final cDNA, enabling accurate counting of TCR cDNA molecules. Specific primers in the conserved constant-segment region were used to synthesize first-strand cDNA for TCR alpha and beta chains. To control for contamination, every cDNA library was double barcoded, receiving both a SMART-Mk sample barcode and Illumina barcodes. Two successive PCR steps introduced TruSeq adapter sequences along with Illumina sample barcodes. Sequencing of the TCR alpha and beta cDNA libraries was done on the Illumina HiSeq platform using custom primers. The study's own analysis went as follows. Raw reads were processed with MiGEC to extract unique molecular identifiers, and MiXCR was used to determine CDR3 positions. Recombination models were inferred per individual with the repgenHMM and IGoR tools using an EM algorithm. The analysis of shared clonotypes was done with the tcR package in R, with sharing normalized by the product of cloneset sizes. Out-of-frame nonproductive sequences were analyzed to study raw recombination free of thymic and clonal selection effects. Clones were called with MiXCR by TCRdb after fastp trimmed the public reads at Q25, and only in-frame beta chains were retained. For every CDR3 protein sequence, its rows merge into one entry that carries the most common genes and DNA. The V and J calls were not made by the authors but by TCRdb's processing. The sample table lists hundreds of thousands of distinct CDR3 sequences, over 9% of them with a count of one. 1.5% to 2% of the sample rests with the top ten.

The full study reports these points: Out-of-frame TCR alpha sequences shared between twins showed an excess of low generation-probability sequences compared with coincidental sharing between unrelated individuals. Because the same donors could not be followed over many years, the conclusions depended on cross-sectional statistical analysis. Zero-insertion analyses could be partly confounded by invariant T cells such as MAIT and iNKT, although diverse VJ usage argued against such confounding for most clonotypes. A weaker excess of twin sharing was found in beta out-of-frame sequences because the signal-to-noise ratio was lowered by fewer shared sequences. In monozygotic twins, recombination models systematically underestimated out-of-frame TCR alpha sharing, but the models matched the sharing seen between unrelated individuals. Abundant cord blood beta clonotypes carried fewer insertions; young adult naive repertoires showed a weaker similar trend, while memory repertoires showed none.

These data were also filed under a second study, of yellow fever vaccine responses in identical twins. As the second study states: According to the authors, the vaccine-induced T cell response in identical twins seemed to be partly convergent and partly specific to each individual. In the study, vaccine-responding T cell clones were precisely tracked in identical twins.

The V and J genes are TRBV5-1 and TRBJ2-2, and TRBD1 aligns with 9 junction nucleotides. Sequenced: PBMCs. This sequence originates from a woman aged 18-29 years in good health. The CDR3 loop reads CASRPPGTGTGELFF. The base sequence is TGCGCCAGCAGACCACCCGGGACAGGGACCGGGGAGCTGTTTTTT.